This passage covers 28 T cell receptor beta chains from one sample sequenced in a study of blood T cell repertoires in COVID-19. The method was immunoSEQ multiplex PCR; TCRdb's version includes in-frame clones alone and lacks a portion of them. The profile shows around 100,000 clones, 81% of them singletons. The sample taken for sequencing was peripheral blood. The receptors derive from a man older than 75 with COVID-19, enrolled during active disease.

V usage is TRBV19 and J usage is TRBJ1-4; the match to TRBD1 covers 7 bases. The germline gives CDR1 LNHDA, CDR2 SQIVND (reference sequence). The trim removed 5 bases at V and 7 bases at J, leaving 7 bases unmatched. This CDR3 region has 14 residues. This CDR3 is CASSSQGVTEKLFF. In DNA form, the CDR3 reads TGTGCCAGTAGTTCTCAGGGGGTAACTGAAAAACTGTTTTTT.

The rearrangement uses TRBV6-5 and TRBJ1-2; the D gene is possibly TRBD1 (5 bases). The CDR3 has 12 amino acids. Germline V gives CDR1 MNHEY, CDR2 SVGAGI. V lost 7 bases to trimming and J lost 4 bases, with 10 bases between them. CDR3 in amino acids: CASTGGSYGYTF. The CDR3 DNA reads as TGTGCCAGCACGGGGGGAAGCTATGGCTACACCTTC.

This clone occurred once. The CDR3 here is CASSLEQGSYEQYF. The CDR3 DNA follows: TGCGCCAGCAGCTTGGAACAGGGCTCCTACGAGCAGTACTTC. The V call is TRBV5-1, the J call TRBJ2-7, with D perhaps matching TRBD1 (6 bases). The CDR3 covers 14 residues. From germline, CDR1 is SGHRS and CDR2 YFSETQ. Trimming took off 0 bases at V and 0 bases at J, with 7 bases between the two ends.

V and J are TRBV6-5 and TRBJ2-7, with D tentatively TRBD2 (7 bases). The V and J ends lost 2 bases and 4 bases respectively, with 15 bases between them. CDR1 is MNHEY, CDR2 SVGAGI, per germline. This CDR3 spans 15 amino acids. The CDR3 protein is CASSYRGGGSYEQYF. The DNA for the CDR3 is TGTGCCAGCAGTTACAGGGGAGGGGGGTCGTACGAGCAGTACTTC.

V gene TRBV7-9 combines with J gene TRBJ2-3, with D maybe TRBD2 (6 bases). The germline CDR1 and CDR2 sequences are SEHNR and FQNEAQ (reference sequence). The CDR3 length is 13 residues. Deletions cut 11 bases from V and 6 bases from J, with 18 bases between. This CDR3 is CAAGSPGSDTQYF. The CDR3 DNA follows: TGTGCCGCGGGGTCTCCGGGATCGGATACGCAGTATTTT.

The rearrangement joins TRBV7-3 to TRBJ2-1, with D possibly TRBD1 on 5 matching bases. The germline V gene encodes CDR1 SGHTA and CDR2 FQGTGA. The V and J ends lost 5 bases and 0 bases respectively, with 11 bases between them. The CDR3 spans 15 residues. CDR3 in amino acids: CASSPQVSSYNEQFF. DNA for the CDR3: TGTGCCAGCAGCCCACAGGTCAGCTCCTACAATGAGCAGTTCTTC. Based on the CDR3 plus reference TRBV7-3 and TRBJ2-1, the full variable domain is GAGVSQTPSNKVTEKGKYVELRCDPISGHTALYWYRQSLGQGPEFLIYFQGTGAADDSGLPNDRFFAVRPEGSVSTLKIQRTERGDSAVYLCASSPQVSSYNEQFFGPGTRLTVL.

Here the CDR3 DNA reads TGCAGCGTTGAAGTGCGGAACACTGAAGCTTTCTTT. Protein: CSVEVRNTEAFF. V usage is TRBV29-1 and J usage is TRBJ1-1, with D unclear. V lost 1 base and J lost 1, with 4 bases in between. Germline V CDR1 and CDR2: SQVTM, ANQGSEA. The CDR3 totals 12 residues.

This rearrangement joins TRBV19 to TRBJ2-2; possible D gene TRBD2, 5 bases. Germline lookup yields CDR1 LNHDA and CDR2 SQIVND (reference sequence). This CDR3 is built from 14 residues. Between the trimmed V and J ends, which lost 8 bases and 2 bases, there was a span of 12 bases. CDR3 nucleotides: TGTGCCAGTTGTACTAGTCAAAACACCGGGGAGCTGTTTTTT. Translating it yields CASCTSQNTGELFF. The full variable domain, rest sourced from reference TRBV19 and TRBJ2-2, is DGGITQSPKYLFRKEGQNVTLSCEQNLNHDAMYWYRQDPGQGLRLIYYSQIVNDFQKGDIAEGYSVSREKKESFPLTVTSAQKNPTAFYLCASCTSQNTGELFFGEGSRLTVL.

V and J are TRBV4-3 and TRBJ2-2; 12 bases align to TRBD1. Germline V gene data show CDR1 as LGHNA and CDR2 as YSLEER. Trimming removed 5 bases from V and 6 bases from J; junction bases left unmatched: 4. The CDR3 spans 15 residues. The CDR3 sequence: CASSSGQGAAGELFF. The CDR3, as DNA: TGCGCCAGCAGCTCGGGACAGGGGGCTGCCGGGGAGCTGTTTTTT.

This clone was counted only a few times. The chain recombines TRBV5-4 with TRBJ2-7, with D maybe TRBD1 (6 bases). Deletions cut 4 bases from V and 5 bases from J, with 16 bases between. Germline-derived CDR1 and CDR2 are SGHNT and YYREEE (reference sequence). CDR3 length equals 14 residues. The DNA for the CDR3 is TGTGCCAGCAGCCCGAGGACAGTCCCGAACGAGCAGTACTTC. Its translation: CASSPRTVPNEQYF. Filled out from reference TRBV5-4 and TRBJ2-7, the complete variable domain reads ETGVTQSPTHLIKTRGQQVTLRCSSQSGHNTVSWYQQALGQGPQFIFQYYREEENGRGNFPPRFSGLQFPNYSSELNVNALELDDSALYLCASSPRTVPNEQYFGPGTRLTVT.

In its sample, this clone was seen once. V gene TRBV14 combines with J gene TRBJ1-6; D remains unclear. The CDR3 has 12 amino acids. CDR1 is SGHDN, CDR2 FVKESK, per germline. V lost 4 bases, J lost 14 bases, and 12 bases lay in between. CDR3 region: CASSRAHMSLHF. CDR3 in DNA: TGTGCCAGCAGCCGAGCGCACATGTCCCTCCACTTT.

About this clone itself: Other DNA variants within this sample encode the same CDR3. The rearrangement uses TRBV4-3 and TRBJ1-3, with D maybe TRBD1 (6 bases). This CDR3 comprises 15 residues. With 4 bases removed from V and 0 bases from J, the gap between germline ends came to 10 bases. The germline gives CDR1 LGHNA, CDR2 YSLEER. DNA for the CDR3: TGCGCCAGCAGCCCGGACAGACGCTCTGGAAACACCATATATTTT. Encoded protein: CASSPDRRSGNTIYF.

The sample holds one count of this clone. V gene TRBV7-9 combines with J gene TRBJ1-1; 9 bases agree with TRBD1. Per germline, CDR1 SEHNR and CDR2 FQNEAQ (reference sequence). The CDR3 is 16 amino acids. Trimming cost V 5 bases and J 4 bases; bases outside gene matches: 11. CDR3 sequence (DNA): TGTGCCAGCAGCCCGTACAGGGGGCTAATGGGCACTGAAGCTTTCTTT. The encoded protein is CASSPYRGLMGTEAFF.

CDR3: CASSEGTEYSNQPQHF. As DNA, the CDR3 is TGTGCCAGCAGTGAGGGGACAGAGTATAGCAATCAGCCCCAGCATTTT. The V call is TRBV2, the J call TRBJ1-5, with TRBD1 matching over 7 bases. Trimming took 3 bases from V and 0 from J; bases not matched to a gene: 5. The CDR3 sequence is 16 residues long. CDR1 and CDR2 from the germline V gene are SNHLY and FYNNEI. The entire variable domain, with the rest obtained from reference TRBV2 and TRBJ1-5, is as follows: EPEVTQTPSHQVTQMGQEVILRCVPISNHLYFYWYRQILGQKVEFLVSFYNNEISEKSEIFDDQFSVERPDGSNFTLKIRSTKLEDSAMYFCASSEGTEYSNQPQHFGDGTRLSIL.

The rearrangement links TRBV7-2 to TRBJ1-6, with D possibly matching TRBD1 (6 bases). The CDR3 contains 16 residues. Germline V gene sequence: CDR1 SGHTA, CDR2 FQGNSA. Trimming cost V 3 bases and J 10 bases, with 19 bases left between them. The CDR3 coding sequence is TGTGCCAGCAGCTTTTCGGGGGGCTTCAGCAGGTCACCCCTCCACTTT. Amino acids: CASSFSGGFSRSPLHF. The whole variable domain, remainder taken from reference TRBV7-2 and TRBJ1-6, is GAGVSQSPSNKVTEKGKDVELRCDPISGHTALYWYRQSLGQGLEFLIYFQGNSAPDKSGLPSDRFSAERTGGSVSTLTIQRTQQEDSAVYLCASSFSGGFSRSPLHFGNGTRLTVT.

The chain joins TRBV3-1 (or the pseudogene TRBV3-2) to TRBJ2-7, with D tentatively TRBD2 (7 bases). Germline V gene data show CDR1 as LGHDT and CDR2 as YNNKEL (reference sequence). The CDR3 covers 13 residues. Deletions cut 3 bases from V and 6 bases from J, with 12 bases between. The CDR3 reads CASSQGGGGEQYF. The CDR3 region has the DNA TGTGCCAGCAGCCAGGGAGGGGGGGGCGAGCAGTACTTC.

The chain combines TRBV30 with TRBJ1-1; tentatively, D is TRBD1 (6 bases). Germline CDR1 and CDR2: GTSNPN and SVGIG (reference sequence). The CDR3 has 14 residues. The germline V and J ends were trimmed by 5 bases and 1 base, with 14 bases remaining between them. The CDR3 DNA follows: TGTGCCTGGTATTCCCGGGACAAGAACACTGAAGCTTTCTTT. Its protein is CAWYSRDKNTEAFF.

The rearrangement links TRBV5-5 to TRBJ2-3, with 8 bases identical to TRBD1. Germline CDR1 SGHKS, CDR2 YYEKEE (reference sequence). The ends lost 2 bases at V and 2 bases at J; junction bases unmatched: 7. The CDR3 length is 16 residues. CDR3 DNA sequence: TGTGCCAGCAGCTTTGACAGGGGAGCGGTCACAGATACGCAGTATTTT. This gives the protein CASSFDRGAVTDTQYF.

The V and J genes are TRBV30 and TRBJ2-1; 7 bases agree with TRBD2. The length of the CDR3 is 12 residues. Looked up from germline, CDR1 is GTSNPN and CDR2 is SVGIG (reference sequence). CDR3 bases: TGTAGCGGGATTAGCTCCTACAATGAGCAGTTCTTC. It specifies CSGISSYNEQFF.

The CDR3 DNA reads TGTGCCAGCAGCGGGACTAGCGGATTCAATGAGCAGTTCTTC. The encoded protein is CASSGTSGFNEQFF. This chain uses TRBV9 with TRBJ2-1, with TRBD2 identical over 10 bases. Germline V gene lookup returns CDR1 SGDLS and CDR2 YYNGEE. Losses at the gene ends were 3 bases for V and 6 bases for J; bases not matched to a gene: 3. This CDR3 has 14 amino acids.

The rearrangement uses TRBV10-3 and TRBJ2-1; 13 nucleotides align to TRBD2. The V and J ends lost 6 bases and 7 bases, in that order; junction bases with no gene match: 3. CDR3 size: 14 residues. The germline CDR1 and CDR2 sequences are ENHRY and SYGVKD. The CDR3 region has the DNA TGTGCCATCAGAGGACTAGCGGGAGAGAATGAGCAGTTCTTC. This gives the protein CAIRGLAGENEQFF.

The chain combines TRBV25-1 with TRBJ1-1, with TRBD1 identical over 7 bases. CDR1 is MGHDK and CDR2 is SYGVNS in the germline V gene. Trimming at V came to 7 bases and at J to 2 bases, leaving 13 bases not matched to a gene. The CDR3 is 16 amino acids. As DNA, the CDR3 is TGTGCCAGCACCGCGCGACAGGGCACGGGAAACACTGAAGCTTTCTTT. This sequence encodes CASTARQGTGNTEAFF.

This chain links TRBV24-1 with TRBJ1-5; perhaps TRBD1 as D (5 bases). CDR1 and CDR2 from the germline V gene are KGHDR and SFDVKD. CDR3 length equals 13 residues. V was pared by 7 bases and J by 1 base, with 7 bases between. The CDR3 bases are TGTGCCACCAGCAGGGTCAGCAATCAGCCCCAGCATTTT. Translated, it gives CATSRVSNQPQHF.

The chain uses TRBV29-1 and TRBJ2-1; 9 bases are a match to TRBD2. Germline V gene sequence: CDR1 SQVTM, CDR2 ANQGSEA. V was clipped by 7 bases and J by 0 bases; unmatched bases: 10. This CDR3 spans 16 amino acids. CDR3 sequence reads: CSALLAGASSYNEQFF. CDR3 DNA: TGCAGCGCCTTACTAGCGGGCGCTAGCTCCTACAATGAGCAGTTCTTC.

This clone appeared a few times. The chain joins TRBV28 to TRBJ2-5; D is perhaps TRBD2 (9 bases). V lost 4 bases, J lost 5 bases, and 26 bases lay in between. The CDR3 totals 18 residues. CDR1 MDHEN and CDR2 SYDVKM come from the germline V gene. CDR3 sequence: CASSSNRGDSGSWETQYF. In nucleotides, the CDR3 is TGTGCCAGCAGTTCGAACAGGGGGGATAGCGGGAGTTGGGAGACCCAGTACTTC.

This clone was found a few times. Within the sample, other DNA sequences also encode this same CDR3. V usage is TRBV19 and J usage is TRBJ1-1; weak D call: TRBD1 (6 bases). The V end lost 3 bases, the J end lost 1 base, and 6 bases lay between the germline ends. Germline V gene data show CDR1 as LNHDA and CDR2 as SQIVND (reference sequence). The CDR3 has 13 residues. CDR3 DNA: TGTGCCAGTAGTATCAGGGGGAACACTGAAGCTTTCTTT. It codes for CASSIRGNTEAFF. Full variable domain (outside the CDR3, taken from reference TRBV19 and TRBJ1-1): DGGITQSPKYLFRKEGQNVTLSCEQNLNHDAMYWYRQDPGQGLRLIYYSQIVNDFQKGDIAEGYSVSREKKESFPLTVTSAQKNPTAFYLCASSIRGNTEAFFGQGTRLTVV.

The rearrangement uses TRBV7-3 and TRBJ2-5; D possibly corresponds to TRBD1 (6 bases). The V and J ends lost 5 bases and 3 bases respectively, with 10 bases between them. Germline V lookup: CDR1 SGHTA, CDR2 FQGTGA. This CDR3 is built from 13 residues. CDR3 loop: CASSRGQKETQYF. The CDR3 DNA follows: TGTGCCAGCAGCAGAGGACAGAAAGAGACCCAGTACTTC.

The count of this clone is one. The chain employs TRBV21-1 and TRBJ1-5; the tabulated D call, TRBD1, remains unverified against the DNA. TRBV21-1 is classified as a pseudogene. The CDR3 length is 13 residues. The CDR3 protein is CASSKSGGQPQHF. In DNA, the CDR3 is TGTGCCAGCAGCAAGTCAGGGGGTCAGCCCCAGCATTTT.